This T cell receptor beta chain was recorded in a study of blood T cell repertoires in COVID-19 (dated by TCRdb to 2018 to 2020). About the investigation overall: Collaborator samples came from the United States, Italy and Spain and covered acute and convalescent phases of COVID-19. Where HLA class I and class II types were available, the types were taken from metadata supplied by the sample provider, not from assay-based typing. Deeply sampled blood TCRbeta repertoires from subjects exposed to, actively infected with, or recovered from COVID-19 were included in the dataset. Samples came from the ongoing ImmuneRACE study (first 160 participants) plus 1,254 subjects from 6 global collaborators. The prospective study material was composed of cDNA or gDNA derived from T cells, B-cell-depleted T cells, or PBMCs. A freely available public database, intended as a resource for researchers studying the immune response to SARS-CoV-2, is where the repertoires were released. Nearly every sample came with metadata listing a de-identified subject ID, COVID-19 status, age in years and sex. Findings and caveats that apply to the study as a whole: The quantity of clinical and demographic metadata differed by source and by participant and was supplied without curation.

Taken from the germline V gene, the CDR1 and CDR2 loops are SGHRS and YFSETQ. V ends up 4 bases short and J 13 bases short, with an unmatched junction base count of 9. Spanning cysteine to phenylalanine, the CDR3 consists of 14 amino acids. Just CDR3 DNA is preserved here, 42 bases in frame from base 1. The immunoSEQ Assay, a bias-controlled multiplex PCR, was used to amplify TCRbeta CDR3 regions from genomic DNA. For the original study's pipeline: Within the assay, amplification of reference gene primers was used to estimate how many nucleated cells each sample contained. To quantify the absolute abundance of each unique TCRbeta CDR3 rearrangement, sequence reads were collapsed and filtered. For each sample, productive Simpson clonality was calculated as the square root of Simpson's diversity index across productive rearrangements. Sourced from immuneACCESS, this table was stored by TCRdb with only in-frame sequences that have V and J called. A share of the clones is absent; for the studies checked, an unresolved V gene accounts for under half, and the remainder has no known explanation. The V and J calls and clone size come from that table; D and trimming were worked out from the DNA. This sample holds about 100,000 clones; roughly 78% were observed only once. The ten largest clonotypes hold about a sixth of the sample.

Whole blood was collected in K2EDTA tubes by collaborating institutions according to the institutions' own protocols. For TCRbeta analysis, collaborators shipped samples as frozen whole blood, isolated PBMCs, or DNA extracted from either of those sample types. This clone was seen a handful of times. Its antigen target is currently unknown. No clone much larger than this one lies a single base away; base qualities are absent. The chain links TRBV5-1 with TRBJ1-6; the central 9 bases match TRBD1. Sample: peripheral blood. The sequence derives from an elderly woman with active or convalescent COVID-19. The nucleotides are TGCGCCAGCAGCACCGGGACAGGGAACATGCCCCTCCACTTT. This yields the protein CASSTGTGNMPLHF. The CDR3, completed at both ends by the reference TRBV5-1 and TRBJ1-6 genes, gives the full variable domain KAGVTQTPRYLIKTRGQQVTLSCSPISGHRSVSWYQQTPGQGLQFLFEYFSETQRNKGNFPGRFSGRQFSNSRSEMNVSTLELGDSALYLCASSTGTGNMPLHFGNGTRLTVT.